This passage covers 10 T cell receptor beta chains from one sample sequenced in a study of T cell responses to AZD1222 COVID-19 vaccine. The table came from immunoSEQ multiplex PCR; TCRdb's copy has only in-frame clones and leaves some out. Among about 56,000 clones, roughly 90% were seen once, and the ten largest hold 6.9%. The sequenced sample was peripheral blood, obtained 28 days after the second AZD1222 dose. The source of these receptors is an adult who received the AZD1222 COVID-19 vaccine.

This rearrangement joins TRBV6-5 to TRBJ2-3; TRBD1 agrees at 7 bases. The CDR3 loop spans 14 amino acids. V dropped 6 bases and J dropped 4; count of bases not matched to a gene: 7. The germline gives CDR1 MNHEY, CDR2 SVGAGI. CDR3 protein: CASRKQGRADTQYF. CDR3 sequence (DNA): TGTGCCAGCAGAAAACAGGGGCGGGCAGATACGCAGTATTTT.

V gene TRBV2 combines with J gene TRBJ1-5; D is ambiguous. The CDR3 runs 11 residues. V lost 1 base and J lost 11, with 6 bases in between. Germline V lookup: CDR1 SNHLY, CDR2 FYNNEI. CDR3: CASSEGRSQHF. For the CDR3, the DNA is TGTGCCAGCAGTGAAGGAAGGTCCCAGCATTTT.

CDR3 nucleotide sequence: TGTGCCAGCAGCCGTAAGGTACTCCGGGACAGGGGCGAGCAGTACTTC. Translation: CASSRKVLRDRGEQYF. The genes are TRBV5-6 and TRBJ2-7, with TRBD1 matching 10 bases. Germline CDR1 is SGHDT and CDR2 is YYEEEE. CDR3 length equals 16 residues. The V and J ends lost 4 bases and 6 bases, in that order; junction bases with no gene match: 13.

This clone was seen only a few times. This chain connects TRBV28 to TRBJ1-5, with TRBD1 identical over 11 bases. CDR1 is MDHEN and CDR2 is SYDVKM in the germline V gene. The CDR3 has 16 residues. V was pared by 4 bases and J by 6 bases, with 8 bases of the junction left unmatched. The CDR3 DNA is TGTGCCAGCAGTTCCGCCGGGACAGGGGGAACTCAGCCCCAGCATTTT. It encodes CASSSAGTGGTQPQHF.

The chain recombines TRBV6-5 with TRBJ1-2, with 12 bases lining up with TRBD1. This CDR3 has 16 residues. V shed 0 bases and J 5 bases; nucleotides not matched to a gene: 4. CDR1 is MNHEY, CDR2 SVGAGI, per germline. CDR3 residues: CASSYSRGQGAYGYTF. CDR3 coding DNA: TGTGCCAGCAGTTACTCCCGGGGACAGGGGGCGTATGGCTACACCTTC.

Here the CDR3 DNA reads TGTGCCAGCAGTGATCTCCCGGGACAGGGGTTCTCCTACGAGCAGTACTTC. Protein sequence: CASSDLPGQGFSYEQYF. The rearrangement uses TRBV6-2 or TRBV6-3 and TRBJ2-7; TRBD1 matches at 10 bases. Germline assignment: CDR1 MNHEY and CDR2 SVGEGT. CDR3 length: 17 amino acids. V shed 5 bases and J 0 bases; nucleotides not matched to a gene: 10.

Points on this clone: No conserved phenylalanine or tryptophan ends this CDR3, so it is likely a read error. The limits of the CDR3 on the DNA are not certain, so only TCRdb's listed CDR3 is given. This CDR3 reads CASSVGQLS. V gene TRBV5-8 combines with J gene TRBJ2-7; the table names TRBD1, a call not compared with the DNA. The CDR3 sequence runs 9 residues, both termini included. Germline-derived CDR1 and CDR2 are SGHTS and YDEGEE.

The CDR3 is CASSLSGVDRPQHF. The CDR3 nucleotides are TGTGCCAGCAGCTTGAGCGGGGTGGATCGGCCCCAGCATTTT. The chain recombines TRBV5-6 with TRBJ1-5; no definite D call. Germline V gene lookup returns CDR1 SGHDT and CDR2 YYEEEE. The CDR3 spans 14 residues. The germline V and J ends were trimmed by 1 base and 9 bases, with 14 bases remaining between them.

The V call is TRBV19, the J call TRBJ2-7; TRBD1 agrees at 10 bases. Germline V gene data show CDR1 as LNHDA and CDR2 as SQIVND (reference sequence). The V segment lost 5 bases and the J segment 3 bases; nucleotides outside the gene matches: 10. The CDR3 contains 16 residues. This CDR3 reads CASSFYPGQGHYEQYF. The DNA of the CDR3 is TGTGCCAGTAGTTTTTACCCGGGACAGGGGCACTACGAGCAGTACTTC.

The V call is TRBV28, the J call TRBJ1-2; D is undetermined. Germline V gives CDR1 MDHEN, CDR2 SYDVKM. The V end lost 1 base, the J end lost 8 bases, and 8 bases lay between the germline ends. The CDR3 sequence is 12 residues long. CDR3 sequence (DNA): TGTGCCAGCAGTTTATATGCGCAAGGCTACACCTTC. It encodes CASSLYAQGYTF.